This TCR beta chain is from a study of blood T cell repertoires in COVID-19. The table came from immunoSEQ multiplex PCR; TCRdb's copy has only in-frame clones and leaves some out. The sample includes about 190,000 clones, 75% to 90% of them seen just once. The V end lost 1 base, the J end lost 4 bases, and 22 bases lay between the germline ends. The CDR3 totals 19 residues. Germline CDR1 reads MGHRA; CDR2 reads YSYEKL. V and J are TRBV4-1 and TRBJ1-4, with D possibly matching TRBD1 (6 bases). The TCR comes from a man aged 40-55 years with acute or convalescent COVID-19. What was sequenced was peripheral blood. CDR3 sequence: CASSQGEATRGLGNEKLFF. The CDR3 nucleotides are TGCGCCAGCAGCCAAGGGGAAGCGACCAGGGGATTGGGTAATGAAAAACTGTTTTTT.